This entry concerns a single TCR beta chain. This sample stems from a study of blood T cell repertoires in COVID-19. TCRdb keeps only in-frame clones here, not all; method: immunoSEQ multiplex PCR. This table has under 110,000 clones, around 75% appearing once. This CDR3 is 15 amino acids long. The V and J ends lost 4 bases and 3 bases respectively, with 15 bases between them. CDR1 SEHNR and CDR2 FQNEAQ come from the germline V gene (reference sequence). The chain couples TRBV7-9 to TRBJ1-2, with D uncertain. This receptor was obtained from a human donor with acute or convalescent COVID-19. The donor label of this sample is uncertain. Sequencing was carried out using peripheral blood. The CDR3 sequence: CASSSGHPSDYGYTF. The DNA of the CDR3 is TGTGCCAGCAGCTCGGGTCACCCATCCGACTATGGCTACACCTTC.